This T cell receptor (beta chain) is from a study of T-cell reconstitution after alpha-beta-depleted transplantation in children. CDR1 and CDR2 from the germline V gene are SGHTA and FQGNSA. The CDR3 extends over 13 amino acids. Trimming removed 0 bases at V and 9 bases at J, with 9 bases between. This clonotype appeared a few times. Its antigen is currently unknown. Preparation of the TCRbeta library was carried out with unique molecular identifiers. TCRdb fed the PCR reads into MiXCR, producing one record per CDR3 protein. The sample has a few hundred thousand distinct CDR3 sequences, over 10% seen once. General study findings and limits: Several hundred rapidly expanded clones from non-depleted graft cells reportedly supplied alpha-beta T cells about two months post-transplant. At the one-year point after transplant, T-cell counts and TCRbeta diversity were found to come mostly from T cells that had been newly produced.

The specimen comprised PBMCs, mostly from graft donor cells, sampled 360 days after TCRalphabeta/CD19-depleted stem cell transplant. This TCR was recovered from a male patient aged 10 to 17 who had a stem cell transplant for acute myeloid leukemia, so the T cells may come from the graft donor. This chain connects TRBV7-2 to TRBJ2-1; tentatively, D is TRBD1 or TRBD2 (5 bases each). The CDR3 nucleotides read TGTGCCAGCAGCTTAGCGGGACCTAGTGAGCAGTTCTTC. It yields the protein CASSLAGPSEQFF.